This TCR beta chain came from a study of identical twins. TCRdb analysed the 5' RACE reads with MiXCR anew, one entry per CDR3 protein. Of around 470,000 distinct CDR3 sequences listed, 12% to 15% are singletons. J was trimmed by 1 base and V by 6 bases; bases with no gene match: 5. Germline V lookup: CDR1 SNHLY, CDR2 FYNNEI. The CDR3 sequence is 14 residues long. Whole-study findings and limits: Twin pairs' shared out-of-frame alpha sequences were enriched in low generation probability. Analyses based on zero insertions could be partly confounded by invariant MAIT and iNKT cells.

Healthy Caucasians were all of the donors. Points on this clonotype: Its antigen is unknown.

The sample was also reused in another study, on yellow fever vaccine responses in identical twins. From that study: Twins reportedly appeared to share part of their vaccine T cell response while keeping part individual.

The chain employs TRBV2 and TRBJ2-5; 7 bases map to TRBD1. This clonotype originated in a young woman in good health. The sequencing sample was made of CD4+ T cells sorted from blood. The CDR3 nucleotides read TGTGCCAGCAGGCGGACAGGATCCCAAGAGACCCAGTACTTC. Amino acids: CASRRTGSQETQYF.